This T cell receptor beta chain is from a study of tumor-infiltrating lymphocytes in localized non-small cell lung cancer. Using immunoSEQ multiplex PCR, the repertoire was profiled, and TCRdb retains in-frame clones only, with some absent. The top ten clones hold over 3.5% of a sample with 12,000 or so clones, about four fifths of them seen once. Trimming shortened V by 4 bases and J by 9 bases, and 11 bases separated the two germline ends. This CDR3 region has 12 residues. Per the germline V gene, CDR1 is SGDLS and CDR2 is YYNGEE. The chain combines TRBV9 with TRBJ2-1; the D is unclear. The sequence came from a human donor with non-small cell lung cancer. The sample consisted of lung tumor tissue. Written as DNA, the CDR3 is TGTGCCAGCAGCCCTGACACGCTTGAGCAGTTCTTC. Its translation: CASSPDTLEQFF. The whole variable domain, filled in from reference TRBV9 and TRBJ2-1, reads DSGVTQTPKHLITATGQRVTLRCSPRSGDLSVYWYQQSLDQGLQFLIQYYNGEERAKGNILERFSAQQFPDLHSELNLSSLELGDSALYFCASSPDTLEQFFGPGTRLTVL.